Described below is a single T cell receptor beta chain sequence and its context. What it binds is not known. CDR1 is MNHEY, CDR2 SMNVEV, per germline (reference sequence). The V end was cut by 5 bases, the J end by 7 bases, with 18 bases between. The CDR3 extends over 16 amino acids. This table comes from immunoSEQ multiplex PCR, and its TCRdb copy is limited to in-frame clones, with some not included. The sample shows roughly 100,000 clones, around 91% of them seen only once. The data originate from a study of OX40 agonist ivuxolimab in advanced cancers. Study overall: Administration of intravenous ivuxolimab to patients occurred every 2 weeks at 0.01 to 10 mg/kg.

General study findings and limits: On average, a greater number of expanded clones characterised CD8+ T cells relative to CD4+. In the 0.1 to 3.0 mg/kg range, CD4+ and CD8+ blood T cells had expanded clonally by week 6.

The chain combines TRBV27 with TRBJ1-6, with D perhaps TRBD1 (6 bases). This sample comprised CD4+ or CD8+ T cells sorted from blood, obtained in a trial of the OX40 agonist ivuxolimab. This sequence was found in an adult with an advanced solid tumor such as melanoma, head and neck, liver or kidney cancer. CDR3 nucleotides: TGTGCCAGCAGTATCGACTACAGGGTCGAAAATTCACCCCTCCACTTT. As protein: CASSIDYRVENSPLHF.